The 21 T cell receptor beta chains below all came from one sample that was sequenced in a study of identical twins. TCRdb redid the calling of the 5' RACE reads with MiXCR, one entry per CDR3 protein. The table includes about 700,000 distinct CDR3 sequences, over 8.5% detected once. The same data also contributed to another study, on yellow fever vaccine responses in identical twins.

The source material was PBMCs. These receptors were taken from a woman between 18 and 30 years old in good health.

The chain joins TRBV4-1 to TRBJ2-1; D is perhaps TRBD1 or TRBD2 (7 bases each). The CDR3 extends over 17 amino acids. Germline loops: CDR1 MGHRA, CDR2 YSYEKL. V was shortened by 3 bases and J by 3 bases, with 18 bases between the two germline ends. CDR3 protein: CASSQGGGTVLYNEQFF. The DNA of the CDR3 is TGCGCCAGCAGCCAGGGGGGAGGGACAGTCCTCTACAATGAGCAGTTCTTC.

This clonotype was seen a few times. V gene TRBV6-2 or TRBV6-3 combines with J gene TRBJ2-3; TRBD1 aligns across 8 bases. The V gene end was trimmed by 2 bases and the J gene end by 1 base; junction bases not matched to a gene: 11. The CDR3 runs 18 residues. In germline, CDR1 is MNHEY, CDR2 SVGEGT. For the CDR3, the DNA is TGTGCCAGCAGTTACCCGACAGCAGGGGGCCAACGCACAGATACGCAGTATTTT. This sequence encodes CASSYPTAGGQRTDTQYF.

This chain connects TRBV6-2 or TRBV6-3 to TRBJ2-2; possibly TRBD2 for D (5 bases). CDR1 and CDR2 from the germline V gene are MNHEY and SVGEGT. V dropped 4 bases and J dropped 5 bases, with 11 bases sitting between them. This CDR3 is built from 14 residues. CDR3 nucleotides: TGTGCCAGCAGTTCAGACGGGATTACCGGGGAGCTGTTTTTT. This gives the protein CASSSDGITGELFF.

The table lists this clonotype with a few counts. The gene calls are TRBV5-5 and TRBJ2-7; 12 positions match TRBD1. V lost 4 bases, J lost 3 bases, and 5 bases stayed unmatched. Germline CDR1 SGHKS, CDR2 YYEKEE (reference sequence). The CDR3 totals 15 residues. CDR3 coding DNA: TGTGCCAGCAGCGGGACAGGGGGCGGGAGCTACGAGCAGTACTTC. Translating gives CASSGTGGGSYEQYF.

V and J are TRBV5-6 and TRBJ2-4; D is undetermined. The CDR3 runs to 16 residues. Trimming took 7 bases from V and 1 from J, leaving 18 bases between them. Germline values: CDR1 SGHDT, CDR2 YYEEEE. The CDR3 bases are TGTGCCAGCGGCCCTGGATTCGTGGAGGCCAAAAACATTCAGTACTTC. This gives the protein CASGPGFVEAKNIQYF.

This clonotype was observed at least ten times. This chain uses TRBV10-3 with TRBJ2-3, with 7 bases matching TRBD2. Per the germline V gene, CDR1 is ENHRY and CDR2 is SYGVKD. Germline trimming cut 2 bases from V and 7 bases from J; bases unmatched to any gene: 3. The CDR3 has 13 amino acids. For the CDR3, the DNA is TGTGCCATCAGTGAGCAAGCGGGGCATACGCAGTATTTT. This codes for CAISEQAGHTQYF.

Ten or more counts support this clonotype. This chain joins TRBV7-2 and TRBJ2-7; no reliable D call. Germline V gene sequence: CDR1 SGHTA, CDR2 FQGNSA. V lost 0 bases to trimming and J lost 3 bases, with 6 bases between them. The CDR3 length is 13 residues. The CDR3 loop is CASSLALGYEQYF. The CDR3 region has the DNA TGTGCCAGCAGCTTAGCGCTGGGCTACGAGCAGTACTTC.

This clonotype was detected only a few times. The CDR3 region is CASSSQGHSYNEQFF. The CDR3 region has the DNA TGTGCCAGCAGTTCACAGGGACACTCCTACAATGAGCAGTTCTTC. This rearrangement joins TRBV27 to TRBJ2-1; a weak D match, TRBD1 (6 bases). CDR3 length: 15 residues. Germline V gives CDR1 MNHEY, CDR2 SMNVEV (reference sequence). Trimming shortened V by 4 bases and J by 0 bases, and 10 bases separated the two germline ends.

This clonotype was detected many times. The chain carries TRBV7-2 and TRBJ1-1; D gene ambiguous. The CDR3 loop spans 13 amino acids. From germline, CDR1 is SGHTA and CDR2 FQGNSA. The V end was cut by 7 bases, the J end by 1 base, with 10 bases between. CDR3 sequence (DNA): TGTGCCAGCACCGAAGGTGGGAACACTGAAGCTTTCTTT. This encodes CASTEGGNTEAFF. Full variable domain (rest looked up from reference TRBV7-2 and TRBJ1-1): GAGVSQSPSNKVTEKGKDVELRCDPISGHTALYWYRQSLGQGLEFLIYFQGNSAPDKSGLPSDRFSAERTGGSVSTLTIQRTQQEDSAVYLCASTEGGNTEAFFGQGTRLTVV.

The chain carries TRBV10-2 and TRBJ2-3, with D tentatively TRBD1 or TRBD2 (5 bases each). This CDR3 contains 16 residues. Germline assignment: CDR1 WSHSY and CDR2 SAAADI. V gave up 2 bases and J gave up 3 bases, with 15 bases separating them. CDR3 DNA: TGCGCCAGCAGTGAGCTGGGGGTGAGGCTTACAGATACGCAGTATTTT. Residues: CASSELGVRLTDTQYF.

The rearrangement links TRBV24-1 to TRBJ2-1; D is ambiguous. CDR1 and CDR2 from the germline V gene are KGHDR and SFDVKD. CDR3 length: 14 amino acids. V lost 9 bases and J lost 6, with 17 bases in between. The CDR3 region is CATRRYYTFNEQFF. The CDR3 DNA sequence: TGTGCCACCCGGCGCTACTACACTTTCAATGAGCAGTTCTTC.

The table lists this clonotype with many counts. This rearrangement joins TRBV2 to TRBJ2-7, with D perhaps matching TRBD1 (6 bases). There are 14 residues in the CDR3. Between the trimmed V and J ends, which lost 4 bases and 2 bases, there was a span of 12 bases. Germline V CDR1 and CDR2: SNHLY, FYNNEI. The CDR3 coding sequence is TGTGCCAGCAGTGCATACCGGGACACCTACGAGCAGTACTTC. Translated, it gives CASSAYRDTYEQYF.

V gene TRBV7-2 combines with J gene TRBJ1-1; no clear D gene. V gave up 1 base and J gave up 7 bases, with 10 bases separating them. This CDR3 is built from 13 residues. Per germline, CDR1 SGHTA and CDR2 FQGNSA. The CDR3 DNA reads as TGTGCCAGCAGCTTAGGAGGAGGAATTGAAGCTTTCTTT. This codes for CASSLGGGIEAFF.

This clonotype has a handful of counts. This rearrangement joins TRBV21-1 to TRBJ2-6; the D call of TRBD1 is as the table states it, not checked on the DNA. TRBV21-1 is flagged as a pseudogene. The CDR3 covers 20 residues. CDR3 coding DNA: TGTGCCAGCAGCAGGGGGGCTTCAGGACAGGGGATCCCTGGGGCCAACGTCCTGACTTTC. This gives the protein CASSRGASGQGIPGANVLTF.

This clonotype showed up just once. The chain has TRBV28 and TRBJ2-7; the D is unclear. Germline CDR1 MDHEN, CDR2 SYDVKM. V lost 6 bases and J 5 bases, leaving 5 bases between the germline ends. CDR3 length: 10 residues. This CDR3 is CASRSHEQYF. CDR3 nucleotides: TGTGCCAGCAGGTCCCACGAGCAGTACTTC.

At least ten counts were recorded for this clonotype. The rearrangement uses TRBV7-9 and TRBJ2-5; tentatively, D is TRBD1 or TRBD2 (5 bases each). This CDR3 is 14 amino acids long. Trimming removed 5 bases from V and 5 bases from J, with 15 bases in between. Germline V gene lookup returns CDR1 SEHNR and CDR2 FQNEAQ (reference sequence). The CDR3 bases are TGTGCCAGCAGCCCGCGGACTGGGACGGAGACCCAGTACTTC. Protein product: CASSPRTGTETQYF. The whole variable domain, remainder taken from reference TRBV7-9 and TRBJ2-5, is DTGVSQNPRHKITKRGQNVTFRCDPISEHNRLYWYRQTLGQGPEFLTYFQNEAQLEKSRLLSDRFSAERPKGSFSTLEIQRTEQGDSAMYLCASSPRTGTETQYFGPGTRLLVL.

As DNA, the CDR3 is TGTGCCAGCAGCTTCCCAGGCGGCTGGGACCAAGAGACCCAGTACTTC. Its translation: CASSFPGGWDQETQYF. The chain links TRBV7-9 to TRBJ2-5; D uncertain. CDR1 is SEHNR and CDR2 is FQNEAQ in the germline V gene (reference sequence). The V end was cut by 3 bases, the J end by 0 bases, with 14 bases between. CDR3 length: 16 amino acids.

The V gene is TRBV2, the J gene TRBJ2-7; 8 positions match TRBD1. The CDR3 is 14 amino acids. Germline V gene sequence: CDR1 SNHLY, CDR2 FYNNEI. V lost 4 bases and J lost 0; bases outside the gene matches: 2. CDR3 DNA sequence: TGTGCCAGCAGTGGACAGGGGCTCTCCTACGAGCAGTACTTC. It codes for CASSGQGLSYEQYF.

The chain links TRBV6-2 or TRBV6-3 to TRBJ2-7; 11 bases agree with TRBD2. CDR1 is MNHEY, CDR2 SVGEGT, per germline. The V segment lost 5 bases and the J segment 7 bases; nucleotides outside the gene matches: 13. The CDR3 loop spans 16 amino acids. The CDR3 here is CASSIGLAGPSGEQYF. CDR3 in DNA: TGTGCCAGCAGTATAGGACTAGCGGGTCCCTCGGGGGAGCAGTACTTC.

The J gene is TRBJ2-5, the V gene TRBV9; D is possibly TRBD2 (6 bases). V was trimmed by 4 bases and J by 2 bases, leaving 12 bases between them. Germline V lookup: CDR1 SGDLS, CDR2 YYNGEE. This CDR3 is built from 14 residues. The DNA for the CDR3 is TGTGCCAGCAGCAGGGAGGTAGGGCAAGAGACCCAGTACTTC. Its translation is CASSREVGQETQYF.

This chain links TRBV20-1 with TRBJ2-3, with D possibly TRBD1 on 5 matching bases. V was shortened by 5 bases and J by 4 bases, with 16 bases between the two germline ends. Germline assignment: CDR1 DFQATT and CDR2 SNEGSKA (reference sequence). CDR3 size: 14 residues. CDR3 bases: TGCAGTGCTCCAGACAGCTGGATATCAGATACGCAGTATTTT. Translating gives CSAPDSWISDTQYF.